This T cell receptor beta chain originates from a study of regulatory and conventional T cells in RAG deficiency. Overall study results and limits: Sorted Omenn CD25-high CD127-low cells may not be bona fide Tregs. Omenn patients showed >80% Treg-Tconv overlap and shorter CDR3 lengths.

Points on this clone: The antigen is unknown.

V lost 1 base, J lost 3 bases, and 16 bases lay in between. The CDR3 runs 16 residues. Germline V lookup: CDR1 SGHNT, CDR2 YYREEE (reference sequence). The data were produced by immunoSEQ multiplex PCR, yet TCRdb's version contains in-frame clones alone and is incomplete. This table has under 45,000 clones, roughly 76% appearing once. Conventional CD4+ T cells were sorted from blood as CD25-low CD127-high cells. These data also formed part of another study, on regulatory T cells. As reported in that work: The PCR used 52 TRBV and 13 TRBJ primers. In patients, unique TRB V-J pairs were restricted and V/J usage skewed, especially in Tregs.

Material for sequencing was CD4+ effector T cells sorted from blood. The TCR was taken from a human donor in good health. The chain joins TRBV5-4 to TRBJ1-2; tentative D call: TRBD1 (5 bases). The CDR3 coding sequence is TGTGCCAGCAGCTTGATCCCCAGGGATGGGGACTATGGCTACACCTTC. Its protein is CASSLIPRDGDYGYTF.